The clone carrying this TCR beta chain was picked up many times. Its antigen is currently unknown. Previously reported methods and listed TCR primers produced the bulk TCR libraries. TCRdb reprocessed the PCR reads via MiXCR and lists one record per CDR3 protein. The table records some 680,000 distinct CDR3 sequences, around 25% of them present only once. This entry comes from a study of molecular identifiers for immune sequencing clone quantification. Broader study findings: Beyond 20 RNA copies, clones held over 99% of effector molecules, compared with under 1% in naive cells.

The CDR3 loop spans 13 amino acids. V lost 2 bases and J 3 bases, leaving 4 bases between the germline ends. The germline V gene has CDR1 MNHEY and CDR2 SVGAGI. Using a CD8+CD4-CCR7+CD45RA+ phenotype, naive CD8 T cells were sorted. The receptor was isolated from a human donor in good health. Some libraries in this study had Jurkat cell RNA spiked in. Sequenced: naive CD8+ T cells from blood, with Jurkat cell RNA spiked in. Subset here: FACS-sorted CD8+CD4-CCR7+CD45RA+ naive T cells. The chain combines TRBV6-5 with TRBJ1-4; D unclear. The CDR3 loop reads CASSYDPNEKLFF. DNA for the CDR3: TGTGCCAGCAGTTACGATCCTAATGAAAAACTGTTTTTT.